These 15 T cell receptor beta chains originate from one sample sequenced in a study of identical twins (dated by TCRdb to about 2016). Libraries were constructed by 5' RACE. Sequenced on an Illumina HiSeq 2000. The raw public reads went through TCRdb reprocessing: fastp at Q25, MiXCR clone calling, in-frame beta chains kept. CDR3 protein duplicates are merged, each entry listing the most common genes and DNA. The sample profile shows hundreds of thousands of distinct CDR3 sequences; over 15% of them were found once. Around 13% of the sample is held by the ten biggest clonotypes. These sequences were also reported in another study, on T cells expressing NK-cell markers.

Sample: PBMCs. The source of these receptors is a woman between 18 and 29 years old in good health.

This clonotype was found many times. This chain links TRBV10-3 with TRBJ2-7; D remains ambiguous. The CDR3 length is 13 residues. Germline loops: CDR1 ENHRY, CDR2 SYGVKD. The V end was cut by 0 bases, the J end by 7 bases, with 10 bases between. The CDR3 sequence is CAISESRSREQYF. In nucleotides, the CDR3 is TGTGCCATCAGTGAGTCGCGAAGCAGGGAGCAGTACTTC.

CDR3 sequence reads: CASSLDRRDYEQYF. Here the CDR3 DNA reads TGTGCCAGCAGCTTAGATCGGAGGGACTACGAGCAGTACTTC. This rearrangement joins TRBV11-2 to TRBJ2-7; tentatively, D is TRBD2 (6 bases). Germline lookup yields CDR1 SGHAT and CDR2 FQNNGV. This CDR3 contains 14 residues. Trimming stripped 0 bases from V and 3 bases from J, with 9 bases between.

This clonotype showed up just a few times. J is TRBJ1-3 and V is TRBV10-3, with a tentative D call TRBD1 (5 bases). Germline V gene lookup returns CDR1 ENHRY and CDR2 SYGVKD. The CDR3 loop spans 14 amino acids. V was clipped by 6 bases and J by 4 bases, with 13 bases between them. The CDR3 loop reads CAISRVSEGNTIYF. The CDR3, as DNA: TGTGCCATCAGCAGGGTTTCGGAAGGAAACACCATATATTTT.

This rearrangement joins TRBV5-6 to TRBJ2-1, with 8 bases lining up with TRBD1. The CDR3 has 13 amino acids. The J segment lost 3 bases and the V segment lost 7 bases, leaving 3 bases of the junction unmatched. Germline CDR1 SGHDT, CDR2 YYEEEE. The CDR3 region has the DNA TGTGCCAGCGGACAGGGTTACTACAATGAGCAGTTCTTC. Translation: CASGQGYYNEQFF.

The V call is TRBV15, the J call TRBJ2-5; D possibly corresponds to TRBD1 (5 bases). The CDR3 covers 14 residues. Germline-derived CDR1 and CDR2 are LNHNV and YYDKDF (reference sequence). Trimming removed 4 bases at V and 1 base at J, with 10 bases between. The CDR3 reads CATSMPTAQETQYF. CDR3 nucleotides: TGTGCCACCAGCATGCCGACAGCCCAAGAGACCCAGTACTTC.

The chain couples TRBV12-5 to TRBJ1-5; D might be TRBD1 (5 bases). The CDR3 is 15 residues long. V was pared by 2 bases and J by 8 bases, with 16 bases between. The germline gives CDR1 LGHNT, CDR2 FRNRAP. CDR3 sequence reads: CASGLLGTVGEPQHF. The DNA for the CDR3 is TGTGCTAGTGGTTTGCTAGGGACGGTGGGAGAGCCCCAGCATTTT. Based on the CDR3 plus reference TRBV12-5 and TRBJ1-5, the full variable domain is DARVTQTPRHKVTEMGQEVTMRCQPILGHNTVFWYRQTMMQGLELLAYFRNRAPLDDSGMPKDRFSAEMPDATLATLKIQPSEPRDSAVYFCASGLLGTVGEPQHFGDGTRLSIL.

The chain combines TRBV12-3 or TRBV12-4 with TRBJ1-5; D unclear. V was pared by 9 bases and J by 11 bases, with 20 bases between. CDR3 size: 13 residues. CDR3 nucleotide sequence: TGTGCCAGGGGGTCGGGATTGCCCATAGCCCAGCATTTT. Residues: CARGSGLPIAQHF.

This clonotype has more than one count but fewer than ten. V usage is TRBV27 and J usage is TRBJ2-7, with D perhaps TRBD2 (6 bases). V lost 5 bases and J lost 3, with 20 bases in between. This CDR3 is 16 amino acids long. Germline V gene lookup returns CDR1 MNHEY and CDR2 SMNVEV (reference sequence). CDR3 nucleotide sequence: TGTGCCAGCAGTCCCTCCTGGGGTGTGACTAGCTACGAGCAGTACTTC. Residues: CASSPSWGVTSYEQYF.

This clonotype was recorded a few times. The V and J genes are TRBV29-1 and TRBJ1-2; 7 positions match TRBD1. The length of the CDR3 is 14 residues. Trimming removed 6 bases from V and 6 bases from J; junction bases left unmatched: 13. Germline assignment: CDR1 SQVTM and CDR2 ANQGSEA. The chain's CDR3 is CSVPDSGQNHGYTF. The CDR3 DNA follows: TGCAGCGTCCCGGACTCGGGACAGAACCATGGCTACACCTTC.

In this sample, this clonotype turned up many times. This chain connects TRBV2 to TRBJ2-7; D gene uncertain. The CDR3 has 11 amino acids. Germline V gene lookup returns CDR1 SNHLY and CDR2 FYNNEI. V was cut by 7 bases and J by 4 bases, with 8 bases left in between. CDR3 in amino acids: CASTRTYEQYF. DNA of the CDR3: TGTGCCAGCACCAGGACGTACGAGCAGTACTTC.

The gene calls are TRBV20-1 and TRBJ2-7; 7 nucleotides align to TRBD1. In germline, CDR1 is DFQATT, CDR2 SNEGSKA (reference sequence). The CDR3 runs 13 residues. The CDR3 DNA reads TGCAGCTTCGCTCCGGGACAGACCTACGAGCAGTACTTC. This translates into CSFAPGQTYEQYF.

This clonotype has more than one count but fewer than ten. The chain joins TRBV7-9 to TRBJ1-2, with 8 bases identical to TRBD1. There are 14 residues in the CDR3. The J segment lost 7 bases and the V segment lost 2 bases, leaving 6 bases of the junction unmatched. Germline V CDR1 and CDR2: SEHNR, FQNEAQ (reference sequence). CDR3 nucleotide sequence: TGTGCCAGCAGCTTAAGGGAGACAGGGGCTGGCTACACCTTC. Translating it yields CASSLRETGAGYTF. Variable domain in full (rest from reference TRBV7-9 and TRBJ1-2): DTGVSQNPRHKITKRGQNVTFRCDPISEHNRLYWYRQTLGQGPEFLTYFQNEAQLEKSRLLSDRFSAERPKGSFSTLEIQRTEQGDSAMYLCASSLRETGAGYTFGSGTRLTVV.

This clonotype was counted a few times. In nucleotides, the CDR3 is TGTGCCAGCAGTTACTCGAACGCGGGGGGCAACTATGGCTACACCTTC. Protein sequence: CASSYSNAGGNYGYTF. This chain links TRBV6-5 with TRBJ1-2; tentative D call: TRBD1 (6 bases). V was trimmed by 0 bases and J by 2 bases, leaving 13 bases between them. Germline-derived CDR1 and CDR2 are MNHEY and SVGAGI. This CDR3 spans 16 amino acids.

This clonotype came up once. The V call is TRBV7-8, the J call TRBJ2-1; 11 bases align to TRBD2. The CDR3 extends over 16 amino acids. The germline CDR1 and CDR2 sequences are SGHVS and FQNEAQ. Trimming removed 5 bases from V and 6 bases from J; junction bases left unmatched: 9. In DNA, the CDR3 is TGTGCCAGCAGCCGAGGGGCTAGCGGGGGGACCAATGAGCAGTTCTTC. Amino acids: CASSRGASGGTNEQFF.

This chain links TRBV4-1 with TRBJ2-7, with D uncertain. The V gene's germline CDR1 is MGHRA and CDR2 YSYEKL. Trimming removed 4 bases at V and 0 bases at J, with 10 bases between. The CDR3 totals 14 residues. CDR3 nucleotides: TGCGCCAGCAGCCCAAACGGCAACTCCTACGAGCAGTACTTC. Its protein product is CASSPNGNSYEQYF.